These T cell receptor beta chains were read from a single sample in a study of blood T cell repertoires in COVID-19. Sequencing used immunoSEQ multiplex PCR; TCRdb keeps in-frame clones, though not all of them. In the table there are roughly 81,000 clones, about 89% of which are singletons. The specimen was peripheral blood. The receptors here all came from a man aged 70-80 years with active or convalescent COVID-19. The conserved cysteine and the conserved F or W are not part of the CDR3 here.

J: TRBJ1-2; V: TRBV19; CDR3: ASSLGQGVTYGYT
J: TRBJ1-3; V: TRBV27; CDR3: ASSLSGGAGNTIY
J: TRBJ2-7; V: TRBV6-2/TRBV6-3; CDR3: ASSYGRQESSYEQY
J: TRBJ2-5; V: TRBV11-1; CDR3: ASSLRLAGGETQY
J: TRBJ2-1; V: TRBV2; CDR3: ASRSWGQGISSYNEQF
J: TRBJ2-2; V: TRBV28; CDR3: ASSSLDSTNTGELF
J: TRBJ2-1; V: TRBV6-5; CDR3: ASSYLSGGADNEQF
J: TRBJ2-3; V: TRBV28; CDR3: ASSSGGPSTDTQY
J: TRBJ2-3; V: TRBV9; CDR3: ASSVGSRGAASTDTQY
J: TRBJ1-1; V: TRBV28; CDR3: ASSTRTNMNTEAF
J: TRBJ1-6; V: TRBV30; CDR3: AWSNAGGSPLH
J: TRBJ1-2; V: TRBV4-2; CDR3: ASSQGEGGSYGYT
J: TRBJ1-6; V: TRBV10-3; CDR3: AITPEVNSPLH
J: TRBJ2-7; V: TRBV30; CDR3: AWSVRGWESYEQY
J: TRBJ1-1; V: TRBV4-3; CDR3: ASSQGLRGWNTEAF
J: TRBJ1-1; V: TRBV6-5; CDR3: ASSYDGQGSTEAF
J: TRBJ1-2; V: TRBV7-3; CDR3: ASSLNRERGGYT
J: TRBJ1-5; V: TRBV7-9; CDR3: ASSLVFGQGEHQPQH
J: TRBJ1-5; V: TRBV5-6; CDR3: ASSLLTGGQPQH
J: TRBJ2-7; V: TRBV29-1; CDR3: SVSWATRREQY
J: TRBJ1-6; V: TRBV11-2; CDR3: ASSLGVGLVGDSPLH
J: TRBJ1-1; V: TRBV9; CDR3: ASSPQGYTEAF
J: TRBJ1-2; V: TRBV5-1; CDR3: ASRVKGNYGYT
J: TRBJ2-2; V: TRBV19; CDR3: ASSIGAGRTGELF
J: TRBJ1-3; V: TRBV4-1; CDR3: ASSQWIETGVRLSGNTIY
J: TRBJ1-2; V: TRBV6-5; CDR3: ASSYRQEDYGYT